These 22 T cell receptor beta chains share one sample of origin, sequenced in a study of human T cells and chemical hapten exposure. TCRdb ran MiXCR on the RACE reads and lists one entry per CDR3 protein. In the table there are under 110,000 distinct CDR3 sequences, 12% of which are singletons. Time point reported: pre-sensitization, week 0. Treatment meaning: therapeutic diphenylcyclopropenone sensitization with weekly scalp DPC. The specimen was whole blood, collected in connection with sensitization to the hapten diphenylcyclopropenone (DPC). The receptor source for this set is a woman aged 45 to 65 with alopecia areata. Some clones in this sample may be carry-over from other donors' samples.

The chain joins TRBV20-1 to TRBJ2-1; D might be TRBD2 (7 bases). V was trimmed by 5 bases and J by 5 bases, leaving 19 bases between them. The CDR3 runs 15 residues. The germline V gene has CDR1 DFQATT and CDR2 SNEGSKA (reference sequence). Here the CDR3 reads CSARAGAGANNEQFF. Written as DNA, the CDR3 is TGCAGTGCTCGCGCGGGGGCGGGAGCTAACAATGAGCAGTTCTTC.

J is TRBJ2-5 and V is TRBV7-6; 8 bases are shared with TRBD2. Trimming removed 5 bases from V and 2 bases from J; junction bases left unmatched: 4. In germline, CDR1 is SGHVS, CDR2 FNYEAQ. The CDR3 runs to 14 residues. CDR3 in DNA: TGTGCCAGCAGCCCCGGGACTAGACAAGAGACCCAGTACTTC. Translation gives CASSPGTRQETQYF.

The chain couples TRBV7-2 to TRBJ2-1, with TRBD2 matching over 12 bases. Trimming at V came to 1 base and at J to 10 bases, leaving 5 bases not matched to a gene. Looked up from germline, CDR1 is SGHTA and CDR2 is FQGNSA. This CDR3 has 15 amino acids. The CDR3 coding sequence is TGTGCCAGCAGCTTAGTGCTAGCGGGAGGGCGGGAGCAGTTCTTC. Translated, it gives CASSLVLAGGREQFF.

This clonotype was recorded a few times. This chain uses TRBV29-1 with TRBJ2-7; TRBD1 matches at 7 bases. The length of the CDR3 is 13 residues. Per the germline V gene, CDR1 is SQVTM and CDR2 is ANQGSEA. V dropped 7 bases and J dropped 0; count of bases not matched to a gene: 6. The CDR3 DNA follows: TGCAGCGCCGAAGGGACAGACTCCTACGAGCAGTACTTC. The encoded protein is CSAEGTDSYEQYF.

Ten or more counts support this clonotype. V usage is TRBV7-9 and J usage is TRBJ1-1; D may be TRBD1 (5 bases). In germline, CDR1 is SEHNR, CDR2 FQNEAQ (reference sequence). The CDR3 is 15 residues long. Deletions cut 3 bases from V and 4 bases from J, with 15 bases between. This CDR3 reads CASSFMGRAGTEAFF. DNA of the CDR3: TGTGCCAGCAGCTTCATGGGCAGGGCGGGCACTGAAGCTTTCTTT.

This clonotype was seen only a few times. J is TRBJ2-3 and V is TRBV10-2; no clear D gene. The CDR3 has 13 amino acids. Trimming took off 2 bases at V and 1 base at J, with 4 bases between the two ends. Germline V gene lookup returns CDR1 WSHSY and CDR2 SAAADI. This chain's CDR3 is CASSEGGTDTQYF. The CDR3 coding sequence is TGCGCCAGCAGTGAGGGGGGCACAGATACGCAGTATTTT.

The chain couples TRBV7-2 to TRBJ2-7; 10 bases map to TRBD2. With V trimmed by 4 bases and J by 2 bases, 11 bases remained unmatched. Germline V gives CDR1 SGHTA, CDR2 FQGNSA. The CDR3 sequence is 17 residues long. The CDR3 region is CASSSPVAGGFTYEQYF. The CDR3 DNA is TGTGCCAGCAGCTCCCCCGTAGCGGGGGGTTTTACCTACGAGCAGTACTTC.

This clonotype was seen a handful of times. The chain employs TRBV12-3 or TRBV12-4 and TRBJ1-5, with D perhaps matching TRBD1 (6 bases). This CDR3 contains 13 residues. V was cut by 5 bases and J by 2 bases, with 7 bases left in between. CDR3 DNA: TGTGCCAGCAGTCGGACAGGCAATCAGCCCCAGCATTTT. Translated: CASSRTGNQPQHF.

This clonotype was counted many times. CDR3 nucleotide sequence: TGTGCCAGCAGTGCGGCTAGCTCGGCCCAGTACTTC. Protein product: CASSAASSAQYF. This chain uses TRBV6-1 with TRBJ2-5; possible D gene TRBD2, 5 bases. Trimming left V 4 bases short and J 9 bases short, with 12 bases between. This CDR3 is built from 12 residues. The germline V gene has CDR1 MNHNS and CDR2 SASEGT.

The V call is TRBV6-6, the J call TRBJ1-1; D call uncertain. CDR1 MNHNY and CDR2 SVGAGI come from the germline V gene (reference sequence). This CDR3 spans 14 amino acids. The germline V and J ends were trimmed by 2 bases and 0 bases, with 7 bases remaining between them. The CDR3, as DNA: TGTGCCAGCAGTTACGGGTATTTGAACACTGAAGCTTTCTTT. Amino acids: CASSYGYLNTEAFF.

The chain links TRBV27 to TRBJ1-1; 8 bases match TRBD1. The CDR3 contains 13 residues. The germline gives CDR1 MNHEY, CDR2 SMNVEV (reference sequence). After removal of 3 bases from V and 8 bases from J, the junction contained 5 bases not matched to a gene. The CDR3 DNA sequence: TGTGCCAGCAGTTTGAGGGACAGGACAGAAGCTTTCTTT. This translates into CASSLRDRTEAFF.

The chain links TRBV19 to TRBJ2-7; the D gene is possibly TRBD2 (6 bases). V lost 3 bases, J lost 2 bases, and 14 bases lay in between. The germline V gene has CDR1 LNHDA and CDR2 SQIVND (reference sequence). There are 15 residues in the CDR3. CDR3 nucleotide sequence: TGTGCCAGTAGTATTACTGGCGGGGCTCCCTACGAGCAGTACTTC. Translated, it gives CASSITGGAPYEQYF.

The chain employs TRBV28 and TRBJ2-7, with 7 bases that match TRBD2. The CDR3 is 15 amino acids. The germline gives CDR1 MDHEN, CDR2 SYDVKM. The junction had 7 bases not matched to a gene; V was cut back by 2 bases and J by 3 bases. CDR3 loop: CASSLSGEANYEQYF. The CDR3 DNA reads TGTGCCAGCAGTTTAAGCGGGGAGGCCAACTACGAGCAGTACTTC.

In nucleotides, the CDR3 is TGTGCCAGCAGCCTATCGAGCGGGGGATTTACAGATACGCAGTATTTT. Its translation is CASSLSSGGFTDTQYF. V usage is TRBV3-1 and J usage is TRBJ2-3, with 8 bases that match TRBD2. CDR1 is LGHDT and CDR2 is YNNKEL in the germline V gene (reference sequence). V gave up 4 bases and J gave up 3 bases; unmatched junction bases: 9. The length of the CDR3 is 16 residues.

The V and J genes are TRBV29-1 and TRBJ2-3; D unclear. The CDR3 is 14 residues long. Trimming removed 8 bases at V and 2 bases at J, with 17 bases between. Looked up from germline, CDR1 is SQVTM and CDR2 is ANQGSEA. CDR3 sequence (DNA): TGCAGCTCTGAGGTCGGCAGGTACACAGATACGCAGTATTTT. It translates to CSSEVGRYTDTQYF.

This clonotype occurred a few times. The V and J genes are TRBV4-2 and TRBJ2-4; D may correspond to TRBD1 or TRBD2 (5 bases each). Trimming removed 1 base from V and 1 base from J, with 23 bases in between. This CDR3 is built from 20 residues. Germline CDR1 is LGHNA and CDR2 is YNFKEQ. DNA of the CDR3: TGTGCCAGCAGCCAAGTTTTAGTCCCCGGGACCGTCGACGCCAAAAACATTCAGTACTTC. Its protein is CASSQVLVPGTVDAKNIQYF.

This clonotype was seen repeatedly, ten times or more. The gene calls are TRBV4-2 and TRBJ2-1, with D perhaps matching TRBD1 or TRBD2 (5 bases each). CDR3 length equals 16 residues. Germline V lookup: CDR1 LGHNA, CDR2 YNFKEQ. Trimming shortened V by 0 bases and J by 2 bases, and 11 bases separated the two germline ends. CDR3 in amino acids: CASSQDLGDPYNEQFF. As DNA, the CDR3 is TGTGCCAGCAGCCAAGATTTGGGGGACCCCTACAATGAGCAGTTCTTC.

This clonotype was seen many times. The V gene is TRBV20-1, the J gene TRBJ1-2, with D tentatively TRBD1 (5 bases). The CDR3 has 13 residues. Germline V gene sequence: CDR1 DFQATT, CDR2 SNEGSKA (reference sequence). V was shortened by 0 bases and J by 8 bases, with 13 bases between the two germline ends. CDR3 sequence: CSARDLEGIGYTF. CDR3 sequence (DNA): TGCAGTGCTAGAGATTTAGAGGGGATCGGCTACACCTTC.

This clonotype came up a few times. The chain joins TRBV3-2 to TRBJ2-7; the table's D call TRBD2 went unverified against the DNA. TRBV3-2 is tagged as a pseudogene. The CDR3 contains 15 residues. In nucleotides, the CDR3 is TGTGCCAGCAGTCCTCCCGTCCAGGGCCCTACGGAGCAGTACTTC. This translates into CASSPPVQGPTEQYF.

The V and J genes are TRBV28 and TRBJ2-3; 10 positions match TRBD2. With 10 bases clipped from V and 8 bases from J, the junction kept 9 bases outside the gene matches. This CDR3 region has 13 residues. Germline loops: CDR1 MDHEN, CDR2 SYDVKM. CDR3 sequence: CATEREGEGTQYF. CDR3 bases: TGTGCCACCGAGCGGGAGGGTGAGGGTACGCAGTATTTT.

The rearrangement uses TRBV7-9 and TRBJ1-1; no reliable D call. The germline V and J ends were trimmed by 1 base and 4 bases, with 7 bases remaining between them. Germline V gives CDR1 SEHNR, CDR2 FQNEAQ (reference sequence). This CDR3 has 13 amino acids. Here the CDR3 reads CASSLVESTEAFF. The CDR3 DNA is TGTGCCAGCAGCTTAGTGGAGAGCACTGAAGCTTTCTTT.

In this sample, this clonotype turned up a few times. This chain links TRBV2 with TRBJ1-5; D is possibly TRBD1 (5 bases). The CDR3 loop spans 14 amino acids. Germline values: CDR1 SNHLY, CDR2 FYNNEI. The V gene lost 8 bases and the J gene lost 2 bases, with 13 bases spanning the gap. The CDR3 sequence: CASEGNLGNQPQHF. In nucleotides, the CDR3 is TGTGCCAGCGAGGGGAATTTAGGCAATCAGCCCCAGCATTTT. Full variable domain (outside the CDR3, taken from reference TRBV2 and TRBJ1-5): EPEVTQTPSHQVTQMGQEVILRCVPISNHLYFYWYRQILGQKVEFLVSFYNNEISEKSEIFDDQFSVERPDGSNFTLKIRSTKLEDSAMYFCASEGNLGNQPQHFGDGTRLSIL.